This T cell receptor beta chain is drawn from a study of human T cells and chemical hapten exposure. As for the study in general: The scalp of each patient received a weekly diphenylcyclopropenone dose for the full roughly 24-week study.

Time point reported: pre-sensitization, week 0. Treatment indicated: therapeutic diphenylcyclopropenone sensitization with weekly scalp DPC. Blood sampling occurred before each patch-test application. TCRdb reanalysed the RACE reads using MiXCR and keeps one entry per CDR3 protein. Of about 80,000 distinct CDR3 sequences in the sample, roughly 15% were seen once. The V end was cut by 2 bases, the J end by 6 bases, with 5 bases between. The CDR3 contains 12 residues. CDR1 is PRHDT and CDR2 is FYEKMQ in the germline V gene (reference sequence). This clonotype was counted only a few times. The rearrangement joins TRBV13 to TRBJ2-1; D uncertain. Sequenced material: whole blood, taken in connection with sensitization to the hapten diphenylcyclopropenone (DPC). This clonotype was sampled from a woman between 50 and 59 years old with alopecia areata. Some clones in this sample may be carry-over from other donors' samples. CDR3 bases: TGTGCCAGCAGCTTACCTGTCAATGAGCAGTTCTTC. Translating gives CASSLPVNEQFF.